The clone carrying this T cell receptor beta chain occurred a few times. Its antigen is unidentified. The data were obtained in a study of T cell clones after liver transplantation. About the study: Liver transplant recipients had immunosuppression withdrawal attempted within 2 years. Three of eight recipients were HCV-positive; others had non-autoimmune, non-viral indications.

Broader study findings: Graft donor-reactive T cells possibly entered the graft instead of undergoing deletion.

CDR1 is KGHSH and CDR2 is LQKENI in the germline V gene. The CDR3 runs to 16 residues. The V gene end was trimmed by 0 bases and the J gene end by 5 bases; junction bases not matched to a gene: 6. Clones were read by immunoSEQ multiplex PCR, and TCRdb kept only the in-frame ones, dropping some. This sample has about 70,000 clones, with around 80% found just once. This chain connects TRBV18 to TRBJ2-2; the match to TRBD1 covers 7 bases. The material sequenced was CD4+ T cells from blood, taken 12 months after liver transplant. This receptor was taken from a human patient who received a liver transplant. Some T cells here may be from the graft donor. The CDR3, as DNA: TGTGCCAGCTCACCACCGACAGGGAGAGAAACCGGGGAGCTGTTTTTT. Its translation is CASSPPTGRETGELFF.